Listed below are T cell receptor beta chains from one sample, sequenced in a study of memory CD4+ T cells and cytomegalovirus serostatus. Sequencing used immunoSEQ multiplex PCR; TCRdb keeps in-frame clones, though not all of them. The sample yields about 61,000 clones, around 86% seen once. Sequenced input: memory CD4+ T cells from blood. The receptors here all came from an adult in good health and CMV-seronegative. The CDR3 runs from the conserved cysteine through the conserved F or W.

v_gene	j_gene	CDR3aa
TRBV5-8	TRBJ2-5	CASSRGQQETQYF
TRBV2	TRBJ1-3	CASSAATRQGIYF
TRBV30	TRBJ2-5	CAFTRGWEQYF
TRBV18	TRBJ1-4	CASSGQNNEKLFF
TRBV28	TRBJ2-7	CASSLRGQTRQYF
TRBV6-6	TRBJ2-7	CASSREGRYEQYF
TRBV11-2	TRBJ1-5	CASSRTGDQPQHF
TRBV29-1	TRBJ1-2	CSGGGQGVGYTF
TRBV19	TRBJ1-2	CASSMDSNYGYTF
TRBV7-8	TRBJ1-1	CASSSKQGVTEAFF
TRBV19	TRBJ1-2	CASSIAQNYGYTF
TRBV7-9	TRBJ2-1	CASSGWQSSYNEQFF
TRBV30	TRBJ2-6	CAWTLGGSGANVLTF